The entry that follows covers one TCR beta chain sequence. Enrollment of patients from Seattle took place during active infection, with longitudinal follow-up. The data were taken from a study of blood T cell repertoires in COVID-19. At the level of the study: From the United States, Italy and Spain came samples of acute and convalescent COVID-19.

Authors' analysis steps: Reference gene primer amplification gave estimated nucleated cell counts. Sequenced by immunoSEQ multiplex PCR; TCRdb stores in-frame clones only, minus some. That table supplies the V and J calls and clone size; D and trimming were determined from the DNA. Counted here are some 120,000 clones, 90% occurring once; the ten biggest clones make up about 4.5%. Germline-derived CDR1 and CDR2 are LGHNA and YNFKEQ. The CDR3 is made up of 16 amino acids. Trimming at V came to 0 bases and at J to 6 bases, leaving 10 bases not matched to a gene. The gene calls are TRBV4-2 and TRBJ1-2; 7 positions agree with TRBD1. Sequencing input: peripheral blood. This receptor was obtained from a man aged 60-69 years with COVID-19, enrolled during active disease. The CDR3, as DNA: TGTGCCAGCAGCCAAGAATTCGATGAGGGGGCAAATGGCTACACCTTC. Amino acids: CASSQEFDEGANGYTF.